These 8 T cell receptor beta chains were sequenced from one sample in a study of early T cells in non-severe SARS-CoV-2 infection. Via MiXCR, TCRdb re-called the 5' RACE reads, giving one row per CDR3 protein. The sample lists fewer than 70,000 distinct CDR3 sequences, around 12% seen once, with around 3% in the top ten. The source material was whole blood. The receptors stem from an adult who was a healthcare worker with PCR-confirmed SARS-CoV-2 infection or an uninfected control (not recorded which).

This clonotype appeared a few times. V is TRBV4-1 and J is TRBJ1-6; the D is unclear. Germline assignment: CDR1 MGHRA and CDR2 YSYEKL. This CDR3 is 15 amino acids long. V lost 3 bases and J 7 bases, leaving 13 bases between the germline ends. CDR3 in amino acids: CASSHPTKNNSPLHF. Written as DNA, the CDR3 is TGCGCCAGCAGCCACCCTACAAAGAACAATTCACCCCTCCACTTT.

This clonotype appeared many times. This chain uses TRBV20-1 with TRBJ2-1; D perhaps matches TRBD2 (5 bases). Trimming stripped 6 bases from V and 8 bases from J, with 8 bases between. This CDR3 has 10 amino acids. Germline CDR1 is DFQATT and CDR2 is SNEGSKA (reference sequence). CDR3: CSADFHEQFF. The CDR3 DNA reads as TGCAGTGCGGACTTCCATGAGCAGTTCTTC.

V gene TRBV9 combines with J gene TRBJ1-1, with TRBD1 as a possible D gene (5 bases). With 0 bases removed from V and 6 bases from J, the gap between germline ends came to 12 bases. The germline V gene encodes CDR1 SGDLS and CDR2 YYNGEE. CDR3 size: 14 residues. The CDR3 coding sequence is TGTGCCAGCAGCGTAGACGGGGGGAGATCTGAAGCTTTCTTT. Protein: CASSVDGGRSEAFF.

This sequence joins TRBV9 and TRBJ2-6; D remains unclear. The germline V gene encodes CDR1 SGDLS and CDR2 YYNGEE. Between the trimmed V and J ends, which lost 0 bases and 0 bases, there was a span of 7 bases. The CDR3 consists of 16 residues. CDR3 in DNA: TGTGCCAGCAGCGTAGCTTGGGGCTCTGGGGCCAACGTCCTGACTTTC. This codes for CASSVAWGSGANVLTF. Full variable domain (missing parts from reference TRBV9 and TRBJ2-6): DSGVTQTPKHLITATGQRVTLRCSPRSGDLSVYWYQQSLDQGLQFLIQYYNGEERAKGNILERFSAQQFPDLHSELNLSSLELGDSALYFCASSVAWGSGANVLTFGAGSRLTVL.

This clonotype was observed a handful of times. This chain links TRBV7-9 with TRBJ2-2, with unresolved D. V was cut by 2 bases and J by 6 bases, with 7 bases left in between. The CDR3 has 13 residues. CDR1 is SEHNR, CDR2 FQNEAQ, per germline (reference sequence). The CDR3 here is CASSLLGSGELFF. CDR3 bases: TGTGCCAGCAGCTTATTGGGGTCCGGGGAGCTGTTTTTT.

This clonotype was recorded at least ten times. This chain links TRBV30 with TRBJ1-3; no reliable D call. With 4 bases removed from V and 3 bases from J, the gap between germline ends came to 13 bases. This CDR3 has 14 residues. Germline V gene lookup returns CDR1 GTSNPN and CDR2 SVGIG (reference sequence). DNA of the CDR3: TGTGCCTGGAAAAGGGCTTGGGATGGAAACACCATATATTTT. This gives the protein CAWKRAWDGNTIYF. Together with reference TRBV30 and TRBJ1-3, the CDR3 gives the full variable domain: SQTIHQWPATLVQPVGSPLSLECTVEGTSNPNLYWYRQAAGRGLQLLFYSVGIGQISSEVPQNLSASRPQDRQFILSSKKLLLSDSGFYLCAWKRAWDGNTIYFGEGSWLTVV.

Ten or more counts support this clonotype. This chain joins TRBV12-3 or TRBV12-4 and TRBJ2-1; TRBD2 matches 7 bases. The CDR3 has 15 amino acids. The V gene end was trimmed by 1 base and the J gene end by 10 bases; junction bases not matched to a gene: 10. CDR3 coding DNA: TGTGCCAGCAGTTTAGTCCAAGCGGGACGCCGCGAGCAGTTCTTC. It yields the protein CASSLVQAGRREQFF.

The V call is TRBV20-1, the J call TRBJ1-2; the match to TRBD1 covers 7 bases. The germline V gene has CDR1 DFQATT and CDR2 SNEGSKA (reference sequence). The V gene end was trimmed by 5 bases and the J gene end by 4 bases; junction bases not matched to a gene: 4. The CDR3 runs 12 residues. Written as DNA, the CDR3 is TGCAGTGCTCCCGGGACAGTCTATGGCTACACCTTC. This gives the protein CSAPGTVYGYTF.